These T cell receptor beta chains were read from a single sample in a study of blood T cell repertoires in COVID-19. Only in-frame clones appear in the TCRdb table, and some are missing; sequencing was by immunoSEQ multiplex PCR. Seen here are about 99,000 clones, over 70% observed once, and the top ten hold roughly 13%. Sequencing was carried out using peripheral blood. Receptors originate from a human donor in a cohort sampled during active or convalescent COVID-19. Both conserved end residues are part of each CDR3. The D gene is left open where the match is weak. The size entry is marked missing in some rows and otherwise reads once, few, many or a size class.

TRBV29-1	12	TRBJ2-7	NA	NA	TGCAGCGGGAGTGGCAGGGTGGACGAGCAGTACTTC	CSGSGRVDEQYF
TRBV19	15	TRBJ1-2	NA	once	TGTGCCAGTAGTATTTGGACAATTGGAGACTATGGCTACACCTTC	CASSIWTIGDYGYTF
TRBV24-1	14	TRBJ1-1	NA	NA	TGTGCCACCAGCGGAACCAGGGTCGGGTCTGAAGCTTTCTTT	CATSGTRVGSEAFF
TRBV7-3	16	TRBJ2-1	TRBD1	NA	TGTGCCAGCAGCTCAGCCTCAGACGACAGGGGCAATGAGCAGTTCTTC	CASSSASDDRGNEQFF
TRBV6-1	14	TRBJ1-1	TRBD1	NA	TGTGCCAGCAGTGAACAGGGGGCAAACACTGAAGCTTTCTTT	CASSEQGANTEAFF
TRBV10-2	12	TRBJ1-2	TRBD1	NA	TGCGCCAGCAATCCAGGGGGATCTGGCTACACCTTC	CASNPGGSGYTF
TRBV7-6	17	TRBJ2-7	NA	NA	TGTGCCAGCAGCTCCCCTTTTGAGGGGGGGAGACCCTACGAGCAGTACTTC	CASSSPFEGGRPYEQYF
TRBV14	15	TRBJ1-3	NA	NA	TGTGCCAGCAGCCAAGTGGGGCTCTCTGGAAACACCATATATTTT	CASSQVGLSGNTIYF
TRBV5-1	13	TRBJ2-5	NA	NA	TGCGCCAGCAGGTCGGGTTCAAGAGAGACCCAGTACTTC	CASRSGSRETQYF
TRBV6-5	13	TRBJ2-2	TRBD2	NA	TGTGCCACCAAGCGGGGAAGGACCGGGGAGCTGTTTTTT	CATKRGRTGELFF
TRBV5-4	14	TRBJ1-2	NA	NA	TGTGCCAGCAGCTTGGGGGCGCTGGGCTATGGCTACACCTTC	CASSLGALGYGYTF
TRBV24-1	13	TRBJ2-1	NA	NA	TGTGCCACCAGTGATTTTGGGCGGGTTGAGCAGTTCTTC	CATSDFGRVEQFF
TRBV10-3	15	TRBJ2-7	NA	NA	TGTGCCATCAGTAGGGGGGGGCCCCTCTCCTACGAGCAGTACTTC	CAISRGGPLSYEQYF
TRBV30	11	TRBJ1-2	NA	NA	TGTGCCCAGGGCAGGGACTATGGCTACACCTTC	CAQGRDYGYTF
TRBV21-1	16	TRBJ1-3	NA	NA	TGTGCCAGGGTGGTTACAGGGGGTATCTCTGGAAACACCATATATTTT	CARVVTGGISGNTIYF
TRBV14	18	TRBJ1-2	NA	NA	TGTGCCAGCATTACCCAAAGCAGGGGTGGCAGGGGTACCTATGGCTACACCTTC	CASITQSRGGRGTYGYTF
TRBV5-1	15	TRBJ1-3	TRBD1	NA	TGCGCCAGCAGCATCCAGGGGGGTACGGGAAACACCATATATTTT	CASSIQGGTGNTIYF
TRBV28	15	TRBJ2-7	TRBD2	NA	TGTGCCAGCAGAACTCCGAGACTAGCGGGTTGGGAGCAGTACTTC	CASRTPRLAGWEQYF
TRBV5-1	15	TRBJ1-1	TRBD1	few	TGCGCCAGCAGCATAAACAGGGGAAGGAACACTGAAGCTTTCTTT	CASSINRGRNTEAFF
TRBV7-3	16	TRBJ1-5	TRBD1	NA	TGTGCCAGCAGCTTAAGTGGGGACAGCGGCAATCAGCCCCAGCATTTT	CASSLSGDSGNQPQHF
TRBV10-3	14	TRBJ2-1	NA	NA	TGTGCCATCGGGCTTAAACGGAACAACAATGAGCAGTTCTTC	CAIGLKRNNNEQFF
TRBV9	16	TRBJ2-5	TRBD2	NA	TGTGCCAGCAGCGTAGGACTAGCGGGGAGCCAAGAGACCCAGTACTTC	CASSVGLAGSQETQYF
TRBV30	13	TRBJ2-5	NA	NA	TGTGCCTGGAGTAAGGCCCTCGGGGAGACCCAGTACTTC	CAWSKALGETQYF
TRBV7-9	15	TRBJ2-1	TRBD1	once	TGTGCCAGCAGCTTAGCGTACAGGGGGCACAATGAGCAGTTCTTC	CASSLAYRGHNEQFF
TRBV14	17	TRBJ2-7	NA	NA	TGTGCCAGCAGCGAAGGGAGGCGGATTCCTAGCTCCTACGAGCAGTACTTC	CASSEGRRIPSSYEQYF
TRBV7-3	14	TRBJ2-5	NA	once	TGTGCCAGCAGCACAACAGGGCTAGGCGAGACCCAGTACTTC	CASSTTGLGETQYF